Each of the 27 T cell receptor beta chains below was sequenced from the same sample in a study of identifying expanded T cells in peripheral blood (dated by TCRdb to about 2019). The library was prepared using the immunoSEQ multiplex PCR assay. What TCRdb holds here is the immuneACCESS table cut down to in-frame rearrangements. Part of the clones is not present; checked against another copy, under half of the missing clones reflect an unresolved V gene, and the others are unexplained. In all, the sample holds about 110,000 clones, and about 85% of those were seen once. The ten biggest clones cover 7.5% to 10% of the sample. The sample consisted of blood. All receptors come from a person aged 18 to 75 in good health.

Written as DNA, the CDR3 is TGCGCCAGCAGCTTCGGCTTAACTGATGGAAAACTGTTTTTT. This encodes CASSFGLTDGKLFF. The chain is built from TRBV5-1 and TRBJ1-4; unclear D gene. The CDR3 is 14 amino acids. The V gene lost 2 bases and the J gene lost 10 bases, with 15 bases spanning the gap. In germline, CDR1 is SGHRS, CDR2 YFSETQ.

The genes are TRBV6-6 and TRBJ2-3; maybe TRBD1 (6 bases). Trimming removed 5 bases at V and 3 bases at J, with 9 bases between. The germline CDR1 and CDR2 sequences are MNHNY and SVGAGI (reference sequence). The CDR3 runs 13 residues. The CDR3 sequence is CASSEQGTDTQYF. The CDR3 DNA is TGTGCCAGCAGTGAGCAGGGGACAGATACGCAGTATTTT.

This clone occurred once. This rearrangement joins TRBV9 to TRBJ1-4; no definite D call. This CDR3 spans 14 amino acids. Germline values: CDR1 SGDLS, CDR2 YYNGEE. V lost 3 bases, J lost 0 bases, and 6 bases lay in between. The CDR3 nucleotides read TGTGCCAGCAGCGAGGATACAACTAATGAAAAACTGTTTTTT. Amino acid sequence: CASSEDTTNEKLFF. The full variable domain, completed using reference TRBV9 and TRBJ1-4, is DSGVTQTPKHLITATGQRVTLRCSPRSGDLSVYWYQQSLDQGLQFLIQYYNGEERAKGNILERFSAQQFPDLHSELNLSSLELGDSALYFCASSEDTTNEKLFFGSGTQLSVL.

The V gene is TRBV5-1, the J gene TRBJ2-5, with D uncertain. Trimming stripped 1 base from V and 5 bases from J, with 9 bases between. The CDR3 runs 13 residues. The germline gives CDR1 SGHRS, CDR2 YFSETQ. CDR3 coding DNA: TGCGCCAGCAGCTTGTTGGTGGAGGAGACCCAGTACTTC. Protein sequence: CASSLLVEETQYF.

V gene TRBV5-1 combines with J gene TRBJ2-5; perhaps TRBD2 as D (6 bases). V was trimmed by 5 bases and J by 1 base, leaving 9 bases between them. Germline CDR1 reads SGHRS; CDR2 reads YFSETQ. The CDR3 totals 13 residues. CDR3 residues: CASREGSQETQYF. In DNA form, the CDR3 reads TGCGCCAGCAGGGAGGGATCCCAAGAGACCCAGTACTTC.

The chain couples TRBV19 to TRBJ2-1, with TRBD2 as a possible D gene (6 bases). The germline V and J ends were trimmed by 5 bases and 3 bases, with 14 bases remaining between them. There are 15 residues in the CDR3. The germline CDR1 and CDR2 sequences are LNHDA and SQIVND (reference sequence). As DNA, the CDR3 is TGTGCCAGTAGTCCCCTAGCGAGGGTCTACAATGAGCAGTTCTTC. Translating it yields CASSPLARVYNEQFF.

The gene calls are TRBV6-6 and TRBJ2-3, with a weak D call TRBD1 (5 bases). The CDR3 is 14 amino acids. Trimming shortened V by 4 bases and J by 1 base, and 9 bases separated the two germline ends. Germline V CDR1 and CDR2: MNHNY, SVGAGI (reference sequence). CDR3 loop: CASSSKTGTDTQYF. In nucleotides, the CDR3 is TGTGCCAGCAGTTCCAAGACAGGCACAGATACGCAGTATTTT.

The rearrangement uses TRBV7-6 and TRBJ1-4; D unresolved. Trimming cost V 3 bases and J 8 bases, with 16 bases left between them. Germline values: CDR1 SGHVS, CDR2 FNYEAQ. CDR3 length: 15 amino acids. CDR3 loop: CASSLNTEMGEKLFF. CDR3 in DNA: TGTGCCAGCAGCTTGAATACAGAGATGGGCGAAAAACTGTTTTTT.

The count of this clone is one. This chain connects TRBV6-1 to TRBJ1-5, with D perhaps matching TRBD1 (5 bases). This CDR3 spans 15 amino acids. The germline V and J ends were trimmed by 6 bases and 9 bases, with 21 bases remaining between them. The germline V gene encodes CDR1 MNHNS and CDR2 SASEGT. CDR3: CASRGQGGRQWPQHF. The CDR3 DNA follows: TGTGCCAGCAGGGGGCAGGGAGGTCGCCAGTGGCCCCAGCATTTT.

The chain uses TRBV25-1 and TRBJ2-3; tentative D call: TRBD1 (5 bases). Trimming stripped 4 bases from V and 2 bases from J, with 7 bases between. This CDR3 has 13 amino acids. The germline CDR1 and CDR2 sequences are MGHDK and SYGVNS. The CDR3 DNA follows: TGTGCCAGCAGTGGGACATACACAGATACGCAGTATTTT. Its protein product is CASSGTYTDTQYF.

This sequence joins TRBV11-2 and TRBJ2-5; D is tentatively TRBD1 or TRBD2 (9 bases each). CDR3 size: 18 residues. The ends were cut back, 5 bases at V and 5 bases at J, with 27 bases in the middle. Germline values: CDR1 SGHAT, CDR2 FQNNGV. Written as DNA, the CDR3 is TGTGCCAGCAGCCCCACCGCGCGGGAGGGGACAGGGAGGGAGACCCAGTACTTC. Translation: CASSPTAREGTGRETQYF. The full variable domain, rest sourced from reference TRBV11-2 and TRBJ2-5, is EAGVAQSPRYKIIEKRQSVAFWCNPISGHATLYWYQQILGQGPKLLIQFQNNGVVDDSQLPKDRFSAERLKGVDSTLKIQPAKLEDSAVYLCASSPTAREGTGRETQYFGPGTRLLVL.

CDR3 residues: CASSNLEGSNQPQHF. CDR3 bases: TGTGCCAGCTCAAACCTGGAAGGGAGCAATCAGCCCCAGCATTTT. The chain employs TRBV18 and TRBJ1-5; no clear D. Germline assignment: CDR1 KGHSH and CDR2 LQKENI. V gave up 5 bases and J gave up 1 base, with 12 bases separating them. The CDR3 spans 15 residues.

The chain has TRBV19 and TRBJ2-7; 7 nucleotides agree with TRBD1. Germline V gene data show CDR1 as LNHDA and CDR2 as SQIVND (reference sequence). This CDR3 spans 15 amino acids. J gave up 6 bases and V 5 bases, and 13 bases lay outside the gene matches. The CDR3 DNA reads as TGTGCCAGTAGTCCGTGGGACAGTGGCTCGGGCGAGCAGTACTTC. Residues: CASSPWDSGSGEQYF.

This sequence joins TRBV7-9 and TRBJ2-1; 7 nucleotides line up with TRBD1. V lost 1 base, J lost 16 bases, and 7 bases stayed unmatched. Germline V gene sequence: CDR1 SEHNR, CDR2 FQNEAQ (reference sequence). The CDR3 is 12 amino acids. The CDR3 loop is CASSLDRQGTFF. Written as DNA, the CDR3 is TGTGCCAGCAGCTTAGATAGACAGGGAACATTCTTC.

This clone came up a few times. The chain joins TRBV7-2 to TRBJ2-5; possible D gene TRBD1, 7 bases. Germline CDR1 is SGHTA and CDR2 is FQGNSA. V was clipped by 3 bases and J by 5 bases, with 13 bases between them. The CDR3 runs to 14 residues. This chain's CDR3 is CASSFEQGRETQYF. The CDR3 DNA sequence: TGTGCCAGCAGCTTTGAACAGGGGAGGGAGACCCAGTACTTC.

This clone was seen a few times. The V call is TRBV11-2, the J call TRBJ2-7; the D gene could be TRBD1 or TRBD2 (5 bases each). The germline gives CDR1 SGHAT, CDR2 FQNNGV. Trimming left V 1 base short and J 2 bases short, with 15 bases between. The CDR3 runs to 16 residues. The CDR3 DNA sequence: TGTGCCAGCAGCTTAGCCGATCCTAGAGGGGCCTACGAGCAGTACTTC. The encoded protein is CASSLADPRGAYEQYF.

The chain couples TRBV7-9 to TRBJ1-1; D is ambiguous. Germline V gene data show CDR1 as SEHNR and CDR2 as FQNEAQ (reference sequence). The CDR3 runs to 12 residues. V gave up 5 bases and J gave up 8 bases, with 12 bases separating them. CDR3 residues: CASSPFTSEAFF. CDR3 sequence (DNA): TGTGCCAGCAGCCCCTTTACTTCCGAAGCTTTCTTT. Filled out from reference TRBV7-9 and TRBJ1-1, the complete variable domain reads DTGVSQNPRHKITKRGQNVTFRCDPISEHNRLYWYRQTLGQGPEFLTYFQNEAQLEKSRLLSDRFSAERPKGSFSTLEIQRTEQGDSAMYLCASSPFTSEAFFGQGTRLTVV.

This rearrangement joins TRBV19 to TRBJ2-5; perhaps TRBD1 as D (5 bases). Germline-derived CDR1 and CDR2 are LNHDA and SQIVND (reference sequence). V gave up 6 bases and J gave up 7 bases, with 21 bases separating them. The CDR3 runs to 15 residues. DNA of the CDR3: TGTGCCAGTAGCGCTTCCGGACACGGAGAAAGGACCCAGTACTTC. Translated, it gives CASSASGHGERTQYF.

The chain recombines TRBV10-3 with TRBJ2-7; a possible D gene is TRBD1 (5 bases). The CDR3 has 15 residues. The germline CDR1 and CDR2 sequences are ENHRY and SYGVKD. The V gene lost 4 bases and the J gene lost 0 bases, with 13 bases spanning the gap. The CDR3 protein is CAISGGSFNSYEQYF. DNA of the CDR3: TGTGCCATCAGTGGGGGCTCCTTCAACTCCTACGAGCAGTACTTC.

The CDR3 coding sequence is TGTGCCAGTATCCGGGACAGGGCCGCAACTAATGAAAAACTGTTTTTT. It translates to CASIRDRAATNEKLFF. This chain uses TRBV19 with TRBJ1-4; 9 bases match TRBD1. The CDR3 contains 16 residues. The V gene end was trimmed by 7 bases and the J gene end by 0 bases; junction bases not matched to a gene: 6. The V gene's germline CDR1 is LNHDA and CDR2 SQIVND (reference sequence).

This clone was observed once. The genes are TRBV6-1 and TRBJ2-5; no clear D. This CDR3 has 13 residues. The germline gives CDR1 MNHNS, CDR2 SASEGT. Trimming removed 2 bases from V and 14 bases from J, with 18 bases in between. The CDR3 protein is CASSEMLGRHPYF. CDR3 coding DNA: TGTGCCAGCAGTGAAATGCTAGGCCGACACCCTTACTTC.

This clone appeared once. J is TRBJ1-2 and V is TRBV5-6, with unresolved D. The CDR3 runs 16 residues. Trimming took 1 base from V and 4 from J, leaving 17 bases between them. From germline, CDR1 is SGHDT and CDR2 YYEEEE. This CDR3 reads CASSLLNFNDGYGYTF. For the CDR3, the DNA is TGTGCCAGCAGCTTGCTAAATTTCAACGACGGCTATGGCTACACCTTC.

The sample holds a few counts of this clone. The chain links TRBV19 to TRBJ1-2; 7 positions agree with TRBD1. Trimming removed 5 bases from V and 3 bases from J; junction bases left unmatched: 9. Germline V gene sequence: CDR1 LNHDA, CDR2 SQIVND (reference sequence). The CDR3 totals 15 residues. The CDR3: CASSPRQGRDYGYTF. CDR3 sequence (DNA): TGTGCCAGTAGTCCTCGACAGGGTAGAGACTATGGCTACACCTTC.

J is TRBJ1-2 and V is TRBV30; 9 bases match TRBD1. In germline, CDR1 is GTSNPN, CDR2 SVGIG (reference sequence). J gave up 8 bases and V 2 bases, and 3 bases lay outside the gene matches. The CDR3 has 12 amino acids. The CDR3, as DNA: TGTGCCTGGAGTTCGGACAGGGGAGGCTACACCTTC. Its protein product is CAWSSDRGGYTF. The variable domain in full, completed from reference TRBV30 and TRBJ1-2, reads SQTIHQWPATLVQPVGSPLSLECTVEGTSNPNLYWYRQAAGRGLQLLFYSVGIGQISSEVPQNLSASRPQDRQFILSSKKLLLSDSGFYLCAWSSDRGGYTFGSGTRLTVV.

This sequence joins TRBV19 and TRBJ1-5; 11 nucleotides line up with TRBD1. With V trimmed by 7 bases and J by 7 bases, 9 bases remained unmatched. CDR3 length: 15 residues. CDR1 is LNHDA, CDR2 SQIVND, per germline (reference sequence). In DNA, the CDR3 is TGTGCCAGTATACCGGACAGGGGGCGACGGCAGCCCCAGCATTTT. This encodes CASIPDRGRRQPQHF.

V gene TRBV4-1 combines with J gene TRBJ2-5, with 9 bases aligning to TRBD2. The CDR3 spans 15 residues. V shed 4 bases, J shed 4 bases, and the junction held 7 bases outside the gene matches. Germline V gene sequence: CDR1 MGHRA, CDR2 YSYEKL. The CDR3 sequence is CASSPPAGGGETQYF. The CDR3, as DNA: TGCGCCAGCAGCCCCCCAGCGGGAGGAGGAGAGACCCAGTACTTC.

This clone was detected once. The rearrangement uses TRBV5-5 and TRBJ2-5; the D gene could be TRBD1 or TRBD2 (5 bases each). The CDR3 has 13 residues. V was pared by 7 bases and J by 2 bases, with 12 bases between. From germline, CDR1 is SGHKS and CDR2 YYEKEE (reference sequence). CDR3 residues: CASRDLYQETQYF. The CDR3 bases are TGTGCCAGCCGGGACCTCTATCAAGAGACCCAGTACTTC.